Listed below are T cell receptor beta chains from one sample, sequenced in a study of T cell repertoires in cytomegalovirus infection. The antigens these receptors bind are not known. TCRdb ran MiXCR on the reads and lists one entry per CDR3 protein. The sample includes roughly 49,000 distinct CDR3 sequences, 20% to 25% of them seen just once. Sequences were derived from CD8+ T cells from cultured PBMCs, sampled from culture after CMV antigen stimulation. These receptors all come from a human donor in good health (CMV status not recorded). Some clones in this sample may be carry-over from other donors' samples. The CDR3 runs from the conserved cysteine through the conserved F or W. A D gene is named only where the DNA matches it firmly. Size is stated for part of the rows, as once, few or many counts, or as a class when the clone is expanded.

CDR3 length	V gene	J gene	D gene	clone size	CDR3 DNA	CDR3 protein
15	TRBV7-2	TRBJ2-7	-	few	TGTGCCAGCAGCCTGACGGACGGCAGCTCCTACGAGCAGTACTTC	CASSLTDGSSYEQYF
15	TRBV5-1	TRBJ2-6	-	-	TGCGCCAGCAGCCGACAGGACTCTGGGGCCAACGTCCTGACTTTC	CASSRQDSGANVLTF
16	TRBV7-9	TRBJ1-2	-	many	TGTGCCAGCAGCTTAGGGCAGTCTCTAACCAACTATGGCTACACCTTC	CASSLGQSLTNYGYTF
17	TRBV7-8	TRBJ2-1	-	few	TGTGCCAGCAGCTTAGCGGTGGGAGGAGGGTCCTACAATGAGCAGTTCTTC	CASSLAVGGGSYNEQFF
15	TRBV10-3	TRBJ1-5	-	once	TGTGCCATCAGTGAGTCGGCAGCTGATGATCAGCCCCAGCATTTT	CAISESAADDQPQHF
12	TRBV4-1	TRBJ1-2	-	few	TGTGCCACCTTTACAGGAAACTATGGCTACACCTTC	CATFTGNYGYTF
16	TRBV6-2/TRBV6-3	TRBJ2-1	-	-	-	CASSILGRPGVHEQFF
17	TRBV7-2	TRBJ1-2	-	-	TGTGCCAGCACCTACCCAGGCAGGACCACAGCTAACTATGGCTACACCTTC	CASTYPGRTTANYGYTF
15	TRBV7-9	TRBJ2-7	-	many	TGTGCCAGCAGCTTGGGGAGCGGGACAGTCTACGAGCAGTACTTC	CASSLGSGTVYEQYF
11	TRBV29-1	TRBJ1-4	-	-	TGCAGCGGGGGGTCGAATGAAAAACTGTTTTTT	CSGGSNEKLFF
12	TRBV7-6	TRBJ2-7	-	many	TGTGCCAGCAGCTTAGGCAGCTACGAGCAGTACTTC	CASSLGSYEQYF
18	TRBV6-2/TRBV6-3	TRBJ2-2	-	-	TGTGTCAGCAGTTACTTAGACAGGCGCATTAGAGACACCGGGGAGCTGTTTTTT	CVSSYLDRRIRDTGELFF
19	TRBV4-3	TRBJ2-2	TRBD2	-	TGCGCCAGCAGCCGAAGGGCCCCCGAAGGACTAGCGAGGGCCGGGGAGCTGTTTTTT	CASSRRAPEGLARAGELFF
15	TRBV7-2	TRBJ1-2	-	-	TGTGCCAGCAGCTTAGATACACGGGAGGACTATGGCTACACCTTC	CASSLDTREDYGYTF
13	TRBV7-2	TRBJ2-7	-	-	TGTGCCAGCAGCTTAATTCAGAACTACGAGCAGTACTTC	CASSLIQNYEQYF
13	TRBV28	TRBJ2-7	-	few	TGTGCCAGCAGTTCGAGGGACCCATACGAGCAGTACTTC	CASSSRDPYEQYF
12	TRBV10-3	TRBJ2-5	-	-	TGTGCCATCGGGCCTAACCAAGAGACCCAGTACTTC	CAIGPNQETQYF
16	TRBV7-6	TRBJ1-4	-	-	TGTGCCAGCAGCTTAGAAGTAGCAGCTGCCCATGAAAAACTGTTTTTT	CASSLEVAAAHEKLFF
13	TRBV12-3/TRBV12-4	TRBJ1-1	TRBD1	few	TGTGCCAGCAGTGTCCAGGGGGCCGCTGAAGCTTTCTTT	CASSVQGAAEAFF
16	TRBV27	TRBJ2-1	TRBD1	-	TGTGCCAGCAGTTTATGGGGGGACAGGGTTCACAATGAGCAGTTCTTC	CASSLWGDRVHNEQFF
15	TRBV6-1	TRBJ2-1	TRBD2	many	TGTGCCAGCAGTGAAAGCGCGGGAGCAGGCGTTGAGCAGTTCTTC	CASSESAGAGVEQFF
14	TRBV7-2	TRBJ2-7	TRBD1	few	TGTGCCAGCAGCTTAGCGCGGGACAGGGAAGGGCAGTACTTC	CASSLARDREGQYF
13	TRBV7-2	TRBJ2-1	-	-	TGTGCCAGCAGCTTGGACGGGGAGGATGAGCAGTTCTTC	CASSLDGEDEQFF
14	TRBV6-6	TRBJ2-4	-	few	TGTGCCAGCAGTTACTCCCAGACCCCGGACATTCAGTACTTC	CASSYSQTPDIQYF
13	TRBV28	TRBJ2-5	TRBD1	-	TGTGCCAGTTGGGACAGGGCCCCAGAGACCCAGTACTTC	CASWDRAPETQYF
14	TRBV6-5	TRBJ2-5	-	many	TGTGCCAGCAGTTACTCGGACGGGCAAGAGACCCAGTACTTC	CASSYSDGQETQYF
15	TRBV7-8	TRBJ1-2	-	-	TGTGCCAGCAGCTTAGAGGCAGGGGCTAACTATGGCTACACCTTC	CASSLEAGANYGYTF
18	TRBV6-2/TRBV6-3	TRBJ2-3	TRBD2	-	TGTGCCAGCAGTTACTCGACTTCTTGGCGGGAGGATAGAGATACGCAGTATTTT	CASSYSTSWREDRDTQYF
11	TRBV11-2	TRBJ2-1	TRBD1	-	TGTGCCAGCAGCTTAGGACAGGGGCCGTTCTTC	CASSLGQGPFF
11	TRBV7-9	TRBJ2-7	-	few	TGTGCCAGCAGCTTAGAATACGAGCAGTACTTC	CASSLEYEQYF
18	TRBV7-8	TRBJ2-6	-	few	TGTGCCAGCAGCTACCTCGGGGGTGGGGTATCGGGGGCCAACGTCCTGACTTTC	CASSYLGGGVSGANVLTF
16	TRBV11-1	TRBJ2-3	TRBD2	few	TGTGCCAGCAGCGCTAGTTCGGGAGGGGTCACAGATACGCAGTATTTT	CASSASSGGVTDTQYF
14	TRBV13	TRBJ1-4	-	-	TGTGCCAGCAGCTTTCCAGGGTCAGGGGAAAAACTGTTTTTT	CASSFPGSGEKLFF
15	TRBV7-9	TRBJ2-2	-	few	TGTGCCAGCAGCTCGGGCAGGATTGGCACCGGGGAGCTGTTTTTT	CASSSGRIGTGELFF
17	TRBV7-8	TRBJ2-6	TRBD2	few	TGTGCCAGCAGTTTTAGCGGGGGGGGCACTGGGGCCAACGTCCTGACTTTC	CASSFSGGGTGANVLTF
15	TRBV10-3	TRBJ2-6	TRBD1	-	TGTGCCATCACTGACAGGGACCTTGGAGCCAACGTCCTGACTTTC	CAITDRDLGANVLTF
14	TRBV12-5	TRBJ2-7	-	few	TGTGCTAGTGGTTTAGGCCTAACCTCCTACGAGCAGTACTTC	CASGLGLTSYEQYF
15	TRBV7-8	TRBJ2-1	-	-	TGTGCCAGCAGCTATAAGGCTAGTTCCTACAATGAGCAGTTCTTC	CASSYKASSYNEQFF
16	TRBV6-1	TRBJ1-5	TRBD1	-	TGTGCCAGCAGTGAACGGACAGGGGACATCAATCAGCCCCAGCATTTT	CASSERTGDINQPQHF
13	TRBV7-8	TRBJ2-6	-	few	TGTGCCAGCAGCTCACATGGAGCCAACGTCCTGACTTTC	CASSSHGANVLTF
15	TRBV7-8	TRBJ2-1	TRBD1	many	TGTGCCAGCAGCTTCGGACAGGGGGCCTACAATGAGCAGTTCTTC	CASSFGQGAYNEQFF
14	TRBV20-1	TRBJ1-1	TRBD1	-	TGCAGTGCTAGGGACAGGGTGGGGGTCACTGAAGCTTTCTTT	CSARDRVGVTEAFF
14	TRBV28	TRBJ2-1	-	few	TGTGCCAGCAATCCGACGGGGTCGAGCAATGAGCAGTTCTTC	CASNPTGSSNEQFF
15	TRBV6-1	TRBJ1-1	-	-	TGTGCCAGCAGTGAAGTTGGGGTGCTGAACACTGAAGCTTTCTTT	CASSEVGVLNTEAFF
14	TRBV7-9	TRBJ2-5	-	many	TGTGCCAGCAGCTCATGGGCAGGGAAAGAGACCCAGTACTTC	CASSSWAGKETQYF
15	TRBV11-1	TRBJ2-2	-	-	TGTGCCAGCAGCCCACTGGGGGGGCTGGGCGGGGAGCTGTTTTTT	CASSPLGGLGGELFF
15	TRBV3-1	TRBJ1-1	-	few	TGTGCCAGCAGCCCGGATGACGGAGCCTTCACTGAAGCTTTCTTT	CASSPDDGAFTEAFF
16	TRBV12-3/TRBV12-4	TRBJ2-7	-	-	TGTGCCAGCAGTTTTCAGGGGTCCTTTATAGACTACGAGCAGTACTTC	CASSFQGSFIDYEQYF
15	TRBV9	TRBJ2-7	-	few	TGTGCCAGCAGCGTAGCGAGAGATCCCTCCTACGAGCAGTACTTC	CASSVARDPSYEQYF
14	TRBV11-2	TRBJ2-7	-	few	TGTGCCAGCAGCTTAGGCAACCCGACGACTAAGCAGTACTTC	CASSLGNPTTKQYF
15	TRBV6-1	TRBJ2-1	TRBD1	few	TGTGCCAGCAGTATCGGGACAGCTTCCTACAATGAGCAGTTCTTC	CASSIGTASYNEQFF
17	TRBV7-2	TRBJ1-2	-	-	TGTGCCAGCAGCTTAGCGCTGGAGCAGGGATGGGACTATGGCTACACCTTC	CASSLALEQGWDYGYTF